A single sample gave rise to the 29 T cell receptor beta chains below, sequenced in a study of identical twins. Via MiXCR, TCRdb re-called the 5' RACE reads, giving one row per CDR3 protein. The sample holds a few hundred thousand distinct CDR3 sequences, roughly 8.6% seen once. Separately, the same data were catalogued under a study of yellow fever vaccine responses in identical twins.

Sequencing was performed on memory (CD45RO+) T cells sorted from blood. The receptors were sampled from a woman younger than 30 in good health.

The V and J genes are TRBV11-2 and TRBJ2-7; 11 positions match TRBD1. Germline V lookup: CDR1 SGHAT, CDR2 FQNNGV. With V trimmed by 5 bases and J by 6 bases, 12 bases remained unmatched. The CDR3 totals 16 residues. For the CDR3, the DNA is TGTGCCAGCAGCCGCGGGACAGGGGGTATCTTTGCCGAGCAGTACGTC. This sequence encodes CASSRGTGGIFAEQYV.

V gene TRBV3-1 combines with J gene TRBJ2-1; 9 bases fit TRBD2. After removal of 3 bases from V and 8 bases from J, the junction contained 8 bases not matched to a gene. The germline CDR1 and CDR2 sequences are LGHDT and YNNKEL (reference sequence). This CDR3 comprises 15 residues. CDR3 in DNA: TGTGCCAGCAGCCACCATGGCGGGAGGGTCGATGAGCAGTTCTTC. Translation: CASSHHGGRVDEQFF.

This clonotype was counted ten times or more. This chain joins TRBV7-9 and TRBJ2-7, with 7 nucleotides matching TRBD2. CDR3 length: 13 residues. The V gene's germline CDR1 is SEHNR and CDR2 FQNEAQ (reference sequence). The junction had 9 bases not matched to a gene; V was cut back by 8 bases and J by 5 bases. The CDR3 nucleotides read TGTGCCAGCGGGAGCGGGGAGGCCCACGAGCAGTACGTC. It is translated as CASGSGEAHEQYV.

The chain has TRBV20-1 and TRBJ2-1; D remains unclear. Germline assignment: CDR1 DFQATT and CDR2 SNEGSKA (reference sequence). Trimming pared 3 bases from V and 6 bases from J, leaving 12 bases between. The CDR3 is made up of 13 amino acids. CDR3 in amino acids: CSASVGTGNEQFF. The CDR3 DNA is TGCAGTGCTAGTGTCGGCACTGGCAATGAGCAGTTCTTC.

This clonotype was recorded many times. The junction differs from germline at one of its ends, possibly a read error. This chain uses TRBV29-1 with TRBJ1-1; 8 bases are a match to TRBD1. Looked up from germline, CDR1 is SQVTM and CDR2 is ANQGSEA. The CDR3 has 14 amino acids. The CDR3 loop reads CSVLNRGVNAEAFF. The CDR3 nucleotides read TGCAGCGTTCTCAACAGGGGGGTGAACGCTGAAGCTTTCTTT.

This sequence joins TRBV19 and TRBJ1-2, with 8 bases lining up with TRBD1. Germline-derived CDR1 and CDR2 are LNHDA and SQIVND (reference sequence). This CDR3 has 12 residues. V gave up 7 bases and J gave up 5 bases; unmatched junction bases: 3. The CDR3 protein is CASTDREYGYTF. CDR3 nucleotides: TGTGCCAGTACGGACAGGGAATATGGCTACACCTTC.

Concerning this clonotype itself: A much larger clone lies a single base off, so this may be a read error. V gene TRBV15 combines with J gene TRBJ2-1; D is uncertain. The CDR3 has 14 residues. The germline V gene encodes CDR1 LNHNV and CDR2 YYDKDF (reference sequence). CDR3: CATGRDPSIDEQFF. CDR3 nucleotide sequence: TGTGCCACCGGCAGAGATCCGTCTATCGATGAGCAGTTCTTC.

V usage is TRBV7-3 and J usage is TRBJ2-1; tentatively, D is TRBD1 or TRBD2 (5 bases each). Germline values: CDR1 SGHTA, CDR2 FQGTGA. CDR3 length equals 16 residues. The V end lost 5 bases, the J end lost 0 bases, and 14 bases lay between the germline ends. The CDR3 nucleotides are TGTGCCAGCAGCAAACAGGCGGGTCACTCCTACAATGAGCAGTTCTTC. This codes for CASSKQAGHSYNEQFF.

This clonotype was recorded many times. The chain combines TRBV29-1 with TRBJ2-7, with D unclear. Germline V gene lookup returns CDR1 SQVTM and CDR2 ANQGSEA. V lost 4 bases, J lost 2 bases, and 12 bases lay in between. The CDR3 runs 13 residues. CDR3: CSVVGPQAYEQYF. The CDR3 DNA reads as TGCAGCGTTGTTGGGCCCCAAGCCTACGAGCAGTACTTC.

This clonotype was seen ten or more times. The genes are TRBV20-1 and TRBJ2-2; 10 bases fit TRBD2. This CDR3 has 17 residues. The J segment lost 2 bases and the V segment lost 3 bases, leaving 9 bases of the junction unmatched. Germline V gene lookup returns CDR1 DFQATT and CDR2 SNEGSKA (reference sequence). The CDR3 loop is CSASSGLAALNTGELFF. CDR3 DNA: TGCAGTGCTAGTAGTGGACTAGCGGCCCTAAACACCGGGGAGCTGTTTTTT.

The J gene is TRBJ2-5, the V gene TRBV4-1; 7 positions match TRBD2. The V and J ends lost 4 bases and 5 bases, in that order; junction bases with no gene match: 13. The germline V gene encodes CDR1 MGHRA and CDR2 YSYEKL. This CDR3 has 16 amino acids. The CDR3 spells CASSLSRPGGGETQYF. CDR3 nucleotides: TGCGCCAGCAGCCTCTCTAGACCCGGGGGAGGGGAGACCCAGTACTTC.

This clonotype was seen a few times. The chain joins TRBV13 to TRBJ2-7; maybe TRBD1 (5 bases). This CDR3 region has 12 residues. Germline values: CDR1 PRHDT, CDR2 FYEKMQ (reference sequence). The ends were cut back, 5 bases at V and 3 bases at J, with 8 bases in the middle. The CDR3 bases are TGTGCCAGCAGCAATACAGGCTACGAGCAGTACTTC. Its translation is CASSNTGYEQYF.

This rearrangement joins TRBV3-1 to TRBJ1-1, with D hard to call. The germline V and J ends were trimmed by 3 bases and 4 bases, with 3 bases remaining between them. Germline lookup yields CDR1 LGHDT and CDR2 YNNKEL (reference sequence). CDR3 length: 11 residues. CDR3 amino acids: CASSQATEAFF. Here the CDR3 DNA reads TGTGCCAGCAGCCAGGCCACTGAAGCTTTCTTT.

The chain couples TRBV28 to TRBJ1-4; TRBD1 matches 7 bases. CDR1 is MDHEN, CDR2 SYDVKM, per germline. The CDR3 has 14 amino acids. V lost 11 bases to trimming and J lost 7 bases; unmatched junction nucleotides: 13. The chain's CDR3 is CAHRSGTEIEKLFF. In DNA, the CDR3 is TGTGCCCATCGATCCGGGACAGAGATTGAAAAACTGTTTTTT.

This clonotype was counted only a few times. The chain links TRBV2 to TRBJ2-7; TRBD1 or TRBD2 may be the D gene (6 bases each). This CDR3 comprises 14 residues. Germline V lookup: CDR1 SNHLY, CDR2 FYNNEI. The ends were cut back, 3 bases at V and 4 bases at J, with 13 bases in the middle. CDR3 bases: TGTGCCAGCAGTGAGGCGGGACAATTGTACGAGCAGTACTTC. It encodes CASSEAGQLYEQYF.

This clonotype was seen repeatedly, ten times or more. The V call is TRBV25-1, the J call TRBJ2-5; 9 bases align to TRBD1. Losses at the gene ends were 2 bases for V and 4 bases for J; bases not matched to a gene: 5. The CDR3 is made up of 15 amino acids. Germline values: CDR1 MGHDK, CDR2 SYGVNS. The CDR3 region is CASSENRGLGETQYF. CDR3 DNA sequence: TGTGCCAGCAGTGAAAACAGGGGGCTTGGAGAGACCCAGTACTTC. The whole variable domain, filled in from reference TRBV25-1 and TRBJ2-5, reads EADIYQTPRYLVIGTGKKITLECSQTMGHDKMYWYQQDPGMELHLIHYSYGVNSTEKGDLSSESTVSRIRTEHFPLTLESARPSHTSQYLCASSENRGLGETQYFGPGTRLLVL.

The chain recombines TRBV5-6 with TRBJ2-6; TRBD1 aligns across 7 bases. Germline V CDR1 and CDR2: SGHDT, YYEEEE. This CDR3 region has 14 residues. After removal of 8 bases from V and 0 bases from J, the junction contained 2 bases not matched to a gene. CDR3 sequence: CASTGDSGANVLTF. The CDR3 nucleotides read TGTGCCAGTACAGGGGACTCTGGGGCCAACGTCCTGACTTTC.

This clonotype was seen a handful of times. This rearrangement joins TRBV28 to TRBJ1-2, with D perhaps matching TRBD1 (5 bases). The V gene lost 4 bases and the J gene lost 8 bases, with 14 bases spanning the gap. Germline V lookup: CDR1 MDHEN, CDR2 SYDVKM. The CDR3 is made up of 13 amino acids. In nucleotides, the CDR3 is TGTGCCAGCAGTTGGGGGGATTTTCTGGGCTACACCTTC. Translating gives CASSWGDFLGYTF.

The J gene is TRBJ2-5, the V gene TRBV5-1, with D perhaps matching TRBD1 (5 bases). The CDR3 extends over 13 amino acids. The V gene's germline CDR1 is SGHRS and CDR2 YFSETQ. V dropped 2 bases and J dropped 4 bases, with 9 bases sitting between them. The DNA of the CDR3 is TGCGCCAGCAGCTTCGACAGCGTAGAGACCCAGTACTTC. It codes for CASSFDSVETQYF. The full variable domain, with the rest looked up from reference TRBV5-1 and TRBJ2-5, is KAGVTQTPRYLIKTRGQQVTLSCSPISGHRSVSWYQQTPGQGLQFLFEYFSETQRNKGNFPGRFSGRQFSNSRSEMNVSTLELGDSALYLCASSFDSVETQYFGPGTRLLVL.

V is TRBV29-1 and J is TRBJ1-2; no reliable D call. CDR3 length: 11 amino acids. Trimming shortened V by 3 bases and J by 4 bases, and 6 bases separated the two germline ends. Germline CDR1 SQVTM, CDR2 ANQGSEA. CDR3 sequence: CSVDGFYGYTF. CDR3 DNA: TGCAGCGTTGATGGCTTCTATGGCTACACCTTC.

This clonotype was counted ten times or more. The V and J genes are TRBV5-4 and TRBJ1-1; D call uncertain. With 0 bases removed from V and 5 bases from J, the gap between germline ends came to 14 bases. The CDR3 loop spans 15 amino acids. The germline V gene has CDR1 SGHNT and CDR2 YYREEE (reference sequence). The chain's CDR3 is CASSLDRRTETEAFF. CDR3 sequence (DNA): TGTGCCAGCAGCTTGGATCGCAGGACGGAGACTGAAGCTTTCTTT.

This clonotype was counted between two and nine times. V usage is TRBV27 and J usage is TRBJ2-1; 7 bases fit TRBD1. The CDR3 contains 16 residues. Trimming took 6 bases from V and 4 from J; bases not matched to a gene: 12. CDR1 MNHEY and CDR2 SMNVEV come from the germline V gene (reference sequence). The CDR3 DNA follows: TGTGCCAGCAGCTCCATGGGACAGATGCCTTACAATGAGCAGTTCTTC. Its translation is CASSSMGQMPYNEQFF.

The V call is TRBV7-6, the J call TRBJ2-6; D is uncertain. V was clipped by 4 bases and J by 1 base, with 8 bases between them. The CDR3 is made up of 15 amino acids. Per germline, CDR1 SGHVS and CDR2 FNYEAQ. DNA for the CDR3: TGTGCCAGCAGCTCACCCAAGTCTGGGGCCAACGTCCTGACTTTC. It codes for CASSSPKSGANVLTF.

The rearrangement joins TRBV11-3 to TRBJ2-3, with D perhaps TRBD2 (5 bases). V was clipped by 3 bases and J by 5 bases, with 15 bases between them. CDR3 length: 15 residues. From germline, CDR1 is SGHNT and CDR2 YENEEA. The CDR3 DNA reads TGTGCCAGCAGCTTGGACGGGTTCGAGGGAGATACGCAGTATTTT. Its translation is CASSLDGFEGDTQYF.

This clonotype was observed a handful of times. The V and J genes are TRBV12-5 and TRBJ2-7; no reliable D call. This CDR3 is built from 14 residues. In germline, CDR1 is LGHNT, CDR2 FRNRAP. V was cut by 3 bases and J by 0 bases, with 9 bases left in between. The CDR3 coding sequence is TGTGCTAGTGGTTTTATTCCCAGCTCCTACGAGCAGTACTTC. Translation: CASGFIPSSYEQYF. The whole variable domain, remainder taken from reference TRBV12-5 and TRBJ2-7, is DARVTQTPRHKVTEMGQEVTMRCQPILGHNTVFWYRQTMMQGLELLAYFRNRAPLDDSGMPKDRFSAEMPDATLATLKIQPSEPRDSAVYFCASGFIPSSYEQYFGPGTRLTVT.

The chain couples TRBV7-8 to TRBJ2-2, with 15 bases aligning to TRBD2. The V and J ends lost 4 bases and 1 base, in that order; junction bases with no gene match: 4. CDR3 length: 18 amino acids. From germline, CDR1 is SGHVS and CDR2 FQNEAQ. The CDR3 is CASSSRGLAGGNTGELFF. In DNA form, the CDR3 reads TGTGCCAGCAGCTCCCGGGGACTAGCGGGGGGGAACACCGGGGAGCTGTTTTTT.

This chain joins TRBV4-2 and TRBJ2-5; 9 nucleotides agree with TRBD2. Germline CDR1 reads LGHNA; CDR2 reads YNFKEQ. V gave up 0 bases and J gave up 5 bases; unmatched junction bases: 10. The CDR3 spans 17 residues. This chain's CDR3 is CASSQDVVAGGGETQYF. DNA for the CDR3: TGTGCCAGCAGCCAAGACGTGGTGGCGGGAGGGGGGGAGACCCAGTACTTC.

The genes are TRBV20-1 and TRBJ2-4, with TRBD2 identical over 10 bases. CDR1 DFQATT and CDR2 SNEGSKA come from the germline V gene (reference sequence). CDR3 size: 17 residues. V was pared by 6 bases and J by 3 bases, with 14 bases of the junction left unmatched. The CDR3 spells CSAPIAGGPGGKNIQYF. CDR3 bases: TGCAGTGCCCCGATAGCGGGAGGCCCGGGGGGCAAAAACATTCAGTACTTC.

This clonotype was detected many times. The chain links TRBV2 to TRBJ2-2; 9 bases are shared with TRBD2. CDR1 and CDR2 (germline): SNHLY, FYNNEI. The CDR3 is 17 residues long. Trimming took 8 bases from V and 0 from J; bases not matched to a gene: 10. The CDR3 reads CASQPLAGTSNTGELFF. The CDR3 coding sequence is TGTGCCAGCCAACCCCTAGCGGGAACGTCGAACACCGGGGAGCTGTTTTTT.